This TCR beta chain was profiled in a study of cytomegalovirus exposure and HLA in healthy donors. This CDR3 spans 16 amino acids. Healthy bone marrow donors supplied every sample. Findings and caveats of the study: In a later analysis, CMV-associated beta chains were mostly HLA-associated, it appeared.

On this clone: Its specificity is unknown.

The PCR contained 60 Vbeta and 13 Jbeta primers. Per the original methods: Later, tens of millions of unique TCR beta chains were counted in an analysis, and some 9.9 million of them were shared. Produced via immunoSEQ multiplex PCR; TCRdb's table is partial and in-frame only. That table supplies the V and J calls and clone size; D and trimming were determined from the DNA. The repertoire includes 150,000 or so clones, around three quarters of them detected once, and more than 10% sits in the top ten. The V call is TRBV12-2, the J call TRBJ2-7; the table's D call, TRBD1, was not checked against the DNA. TRBV12-2 is flagged as a pseudogene. Source material: PBMCs. The clonotype was recovered from a man aged 35 to 55 in good health and CMV-seropositive. CDR3 amino acids: CASRLALRGFSYEQYF. The CDR3 region has the DNA TGTGCAAGTCGCTTAGCCCTTAGGGGGTTTTCCTACGAGCAGTACTTC.